The 8 T cell receptor beta chains below all came from one sample that was sequenced in a study of early T cells in non-severe SARS-CoV-2 infection. MiXCR was run by TCRdb on the 5' RACE reads, yielding one entry per CDR3 protein. The table includes some 38,000 distinct CDR3 sequences, about 5% detected once. Material: whole blood. These receptors were obtained from an adult who was a healthcare worker with PCR-confirmed SARS-CoV-2 infection or an uninfected control (not recorded which).

At least ten counts were recorded for this clonotype. The chain uses TRBV28 and TRBJ2-1; 15 positions match TRBD2. The CDR3 totals 15 residues. The germline V gene encodes CDR1 MDHEN and CDR2 SYDVKM. V lost 3 bases, J lost 9 bases, and 3 bases stayed unmatched. CDR3: CASSFGLAGGGEQFF. CDR3 DNA: TGTGCCAGCAGTTTTGGACTAGCGGGAGGGGGTGAGCAGTTCTTC.

Comment on this clonotype: The junction departs from germline at one end; a sequencing error may be responsible. The rearrangement uses TRBV28 and TRBJ2-7, with 7 nucleotides matching TRBD1. Germline CDR1 reads MDHEN; CDR2 reads SYDVKM. CDR3 length: 16 amino acids. DNA of the CDR3: TGTGCCAACAGTCTCTTACTCCGGGACAGAAAGTACGAGCAGTACTTC. Amino acid sequence: CANSLLLRDRKYEQYF. Together with reference TRBV28 and TRBJ2-7, the CDR3 gives the full variable domain: DVKVTQSSRYLVKRTGEKVFLECVQDMDHENMFWYRQDPGLGLRLIYFSYDVKMKEKGDIPEGYSVSREKKERFSLILESASTNQTSMYLCANSLLLRDRKYEQYFGPGTRLTVT.

This clonotype appeared a few times. This chain connects TRBV11-2 to TRBJ2-7, with 8 bases identical to TRBD1. V shed 4 bases and J 4 bases; nucleotides not matched to a gene: 6. This CDR3 has 14 amino acids. In germline, CDR1 is SGHAT, CDR2 FQNNGV. The CDR3 loop reads CASSWGTGGYEQYF. The CDR3 nucleotides are TGTGCCAGCAGCTGGGGGACAGGCGGGTACGAGCAGTACTTC.

This clonotype has at least ten counts. This sequence joins TRBV7-2 and TRBJ2-4, with 7 bases matching TRBD1. V lost 1 base to trimming and J lost 4 bases; unmatched junction nucleotides: 19. CDR1 and CDR2 from the germline V gene are SGHTA and FQGNSA. CDR3 size: 20 residues. The CDR3 spells CASSLEEVTGTVRPKNIQYF. The CDR3 DNA is TGTGCCAGCAGCTTAGAAGAGGTGACCGGGACAGTCAGACCGAAAAACATTCAGTACTTC.

The J gene is TRBJ2-3, the V gene TRBV10-2, with 8 bases matching TRBD2. V trimming: 5 bases; J trimming: 3 bases; junction bases outside the gene matches: 13. The germline V gene encodes CDR1 WSHSY and CDR2 SAAADI. There are 17 residues in the CDR3. The CDR3 region is CASSFLAGPDGTDTQYF. The CDR3 bases are TGCGCCAGCAGTTTTCTAGCGGGCCCGGATGGGACAGATACGCAGTATTTT.

As to this clonotype: Its ends do not fully match the called genes, so a read error is possible. This chain links TRBV2 with TRBJ1-5; D may be TRBD1 (5 bases). This CDR3 region has 15 residues. Germline V lookup: CDR1 SNHLY, CDR2 FYNNEI. For the CDR3, the DNA is TGTGCCAGCTTATCCGGGGGAGTTAGCGATCAGCCCCAGCATTTT. Protein sequence: CASLSGGVSDQPQHF.

At least ten counts were recorded for this clonotype. The chain uses TRBV6-2 or TRBV6-3 and TRBJ1-1; no clear D. The CDR3 contains 13 residues. Germline CDR1 reads MNHEY; CDR2 reads SVGEGT. The V end lost 8 bases, the J end lost 6 bases, and 16 bases lay between the germline ends. The CDR3 coding sequence is TGTGCCAGCCAGTTAGTACAGCGGGCTGAAGCTTTCTTT. Protein sequence: CASQLVQRAEAFF.

This clonotype was seen at least ten times. The chain combines TRBV27 with TRBJ1-6, with 8 bases matching TRBD1. V shed 4 bases and J 5 bases; nucleotides not matched to a gene: 4. The CDR3 loop spans 15 amino acids. Germline CDR1 reads MNHEY; CDR2 reads SMNVEV (reference sequence). The CDR3 DNA reads as TGTGCCAGCAGTTGGGACAGGCCTAATAATTCACCCCTCCACTTT. Its protein product is CASSWDRPNNSPLHF.